This paragraph reports one T cell receptor beta chain. The antigen remains undetermined. Only in-frame clones appear in the TCRdb table, and some are missing; sequencing was by immunoSEQ multiplex PCR. The sample has approximately 120,000 clones, 90% seen once; the top ten hold approximately 7.6%. These data originate in a study of T cell responses to AZD1222 COVID-19 vaccine. Germline CDR1 and CDR2: SGHAT and FQNNGV. Deletions cut 2 bases from V and 7 bases from J, with 15 bases between. CDR3 length: 14 residues. Whole-study results and caveats: Researchers took repertoire samples only after the peak T cell response had come. Compared with day 0, the breadth and depth of the Spike-specific TCR repertoire rose significantly after two doses of AZD1222. Seropositive status at baseline applied to only 5 or 6 AZD1222 recipients. Unmutated variant regions are reportedly targeted by nearly half of spike-specific TCRs.

This material consisted of peripheral blood, taken on day 0 of AZD1222 vaccination. This clonotype was obtained from an adult in good health. The chain links TRBV11-2 to TRBJ2-7; unclear D gene. The CDR3 spells CASSLQHAQVEQYF. As DNA, the CDR3 is TGTGCCAGCAGCTTACAGCATGCGCAGGTGGAGCAGTACTTC.